Below, one T cell receptor beta chain is given with its context. Its antigen has not been determined. No base quality values were provided; no much bigger clone lies one nucleotide off. This sample was taken from a study of blood T cell repertoires in COVID-19 (dated by TCRdb to the early 2020s). For the wider study: Samples from collaborators originated in the United States, Italy and Spain and spanned both the acute and convalescent phases of COVID-19. The prospective study material was composed of cDNA or gDNA derived from T cells, B-cell-depleted T cells, or PBMCs. Deeply sampled blood TCRbeta repertoires from subjects exposed to, actively infected with, or recovered from COVID-19 were included in the dataset. The repertoires were released in a freely available public database intended as a resource for research on the immune response to SARS-CoV-2. Samples came from the ongoing ImmuneRACE study (first 160 participants) plus 1,254 subjects from 6 global collaborators. Sample metadata almost always included a de-identified subject ID, COVID-19 status, age in years and sex. HLA class I and class II types, where available, came from metadata supplied by the sample provider rather than from assay-based typing. Points the paper makes about the study in general: The amount of clinical and demographic metadata varied by source and participant and was provided uncurated.

Participants in the prospective study were enrolled through a virtual design, were aged roughly 18 to 95 years, and lived in 24 United States geographic areas. To assign participants to cohorts, the prospective study relied on clinical history that participants themselves reported in a screening survey and a study questionnaire. Mobile phlebotomists in the prospective study collected whole blood, serum and a nasopharyngeal or oropharyngeal swab from every participant. Participants in the prospective study had the option to provide additional blood draws and questionnaires over a 2-month period. Blood samples from the prospective study were shipped frozen or at room temperature prior to DNA extraction. From the cysteine up to the phenylalanine, the CDR3 has a length of 13 residues. Just the 39-base CDR3 DNA is kept, in frame starting at base 1. Cut back by 6 bases and 2 bases, the V and J ends lie 8 bases apart. Per the germline V gene, WSHSY is the CDR1 and SAAADI is the CDR2.

The immunoSEQ Assay, a bias-controlled multiplex PCR, was used to amplify TCRbeta CDR3 regions from genomic DNA. From the authors' description of their analysis: Nucleated cell counts per sample were estimated from amplification of reference gene primers within the assay. Sequence reads were collapsed and filtered to measure the absolute abundance of every unique TCRbeta CDR3 rearrangement. Productive Simpson clonality was computed per sample as the square root of Simpson's diversity index over productive rearrangements. This is the immuneACCESS table as TCRdb keeps it, with only in-frame sequences that have V and J called. A part of the clones is gone; compared with another copy, unresolved V genes explain less than half, and the rest is unexplained. V and J calls and clone size are those listed in that table; D and trimming were worked out from the DNA. In all, the sample holds some 200,000 clones, and 65% to 90% of those were seen once. The ten most abundant clones make up 4% to 6.5% of the sample.

The sequenced sample was PBMCs or T cells enriched from blood (not recorded which). The V gene is TRBV10-2 and the J gene is TRBJ2-1; possibly the D gene is TRBD2, per 5 matching bases. The source is a woman aged 60-70 years with acute COVID-19. This receptor carries the CDR3 CASSVGAYNEQFF. The nucleotide sequence reads TGCGCCAGCAGCGTGGGAGCCTACAATGAGCAGTTCTTC.